These 24 T cell receptor beta chains were sequenced from one sample in a study of T cells in Graves' hyperthyroidism and ophthalmopathy. Amplification of TCR beta CDR3 regions was performed using RNA transcripts as template. The TCR CDR3 first-round RT-PCR relied on the HTBI primer set. A single record per CDR3 protein comes from TCRdb applying MiXCR to the multiplex PCR reads. The table lists about 360,000 distinct CDR3 sequences, approximately 12% of them singletons. The specimen was blood. Receptors originate from a young man with Graves' hyperthyroidism that later progressed to Graves' ophthalmopathy.

At least ten counts were recorded for this clonotype. This chain uses TRBV20-1 with TRBJ1-2; 9 bases align to TRBD1. Germline lookup yields CDR1 DFQATT and CDR2 SNEGSKA (reference sequence). After removal of 7 bases from V and 2 bases from J, the junction contained 5 bases not matched to a gene. This CDR3 is 13 amino acids long. The CDR3 DNA reads as TGCAGTGTACCGGGACAGGGAAACTATGGCTACACCTTC. Translated, it gives CSVPGQGNYGYTF.

This clonotype was counted ten times or more. V is TRBV7-9 and J is TRBJ1-1; no firm D call. CDR3 length equals 15 residues. Deletions cut 1 base from V and 1 base from J, with 10 bases between. CDR1 SEHNR and CDR2 FQNEAQ come from the germline V gene (reference sequence). The CDR3 loop reads CASSLVAEGNTEAFF. The CDR3 DNA is TGTGCCAGCAGCTTAGTTGCAGAGGGGAACACTGAAGCTTTCTTT.

This clonotype was recorded at least ten times. V and J are TRBV27 and TRBJ1-2, with D unclear. The germline V gene has CDR1 MNHEY and CDR2 SMNVEV (reference sequence). The CDR3 consists of 13 residues. Deletions cut 4 bases from V and 6 bases from J, with 12 bases between. The DNA for the CDR3 is TGTGCCAGCAGTTATGGCCCTGCAGATGGCTACACCTTC. As protein: CASSYGPADGYTF.

The CDR3 region is CAWSGGESNTGELFF. CDR3 in DNA: TGTGCCTGGAGTGGGGGGGAATCGAACACCGGGGAGCTGTTTTTT. The gene calls are TRBV30 and TRBJ2-2; possible D gene TRBD2, 6 bases. Germline loops: CDR1 GTSNPN, CDR2 SVGIG (reference sequence). The CDR3 contains 15 residues. Between the trimmed V and J ends, which lost 1 base and 0 bases, there was a span of 9 bases. Full variable domain (rest looked up from reference TRBV30 and TRBJ2-2): SQTIHQWPATLVQPVGSPLSLECTVEGTSNPNLYWYRQAAGRGLQLLFYSVGIGQISSEVPQNLSASRPQDRQFILSSKKLLLSDSGFYLCAWSGGESNTGELFFGEGSRLTVL.

This clonotype was found many times. The V gene is TRBV29-1, the J gene TRBJ1-6, with 11 bases aligning to TRBD1. Germline CDR1 and CDR2: SQVTM and ANQGSEA. The CDR3 has 14 amino acids. With 6 bases clipped from V and 9 bases from J, the junction kept 7 bases outside the gene matches. The CDR3 loop reads CSVTGGTGGSPLHF. For the CDR3, the DNA is TGCAGCGTGACTGGTGGGACAGGGGGTTCACCCCTCCACTTT.

This clonotype was recorded at least ten times. The genes are TRBV28 and TRBJ1-1; D possibly corresponds to TRBD1 (6 bases). This CDR3 has 15 residues. Germline-derived CDR1 and CDR2 are MDHEN and SYDVKM. With 8 bases removed from V and 4 bases from J, the gap between germline ends came to 20 bases. The CDR3 DNA reads as TGTGCCAGCCGAAAGCGGGCGGGGGGGCCCACTGAAGCTTTCTTT. This encodes CASRKRAGGPTEAFF.

This clonotype was detected only a few times. This chain uses TRBV3-1 with TRBJ2-5, with TRBD2 identical over 13 bases. Germline V gene lookup returns CDR1 LGHDT and CDR2 YNNKEL (reference sequence). CDR3 length: 16 amino acids. V shed 3 bases, J shed 4 bases, and the junction held 5 bases outside the gene matches. DNA for the CDR3: TGTGCCAGCAGCCACGTTAGACTAGCGGGGGGAGAGACCCAGTACTTC. Translated, it gives CASSHVRLAGGETQYF.

The chain carries TRBV9 and TRBJ2-7; the D call may be TRBD1 or TRBD2 (5 bases each). Germline V gene lookup returns CDR1 SGDLS and CDR2 YYNGEE. The CDR3 has 13 residues. Trimming left V 4 bases short and J 6 bases short, with 14 bases between. For the CDR3, the DNA is TGTGCCAGCAGCAAGAGGGGTATGGGCGAGCAGTACTTC. Protein: CASSKRGMGEQYF. The full variable domain, rest sourced from reference TRBV9 and TRBJ2-7, is DSGVTQTPKHLITATGQRVTLRCSPRSGDLSVYWYQQSLDQGLQFLIQYYNGEERAKGNILERFSAQQFPDLHSELNLSSLELGDSALYFCASSKRGMGEQYFGPGTRLTVT.

As regards this clonotype: This may be a read error: a much more frequent sequence differs by one nucleotide. The chain couples TRBV27 to TRBJ2-6, with unresolved D. Germline lookup yields CDR1 MNHEY and CDR2 SMNVEV (reference sequence). CDR3 length: 13 amino acids. Trimming took 5 bases from V and 0 from J, leaving 2 bases between them. The CDR3 here is CASSVSGANVLTF. CDR3 coding DNA: TGTGCCAGCAGTGTCTCTGGGGCCAACGTCCTGACTTTC.

The chain couples TRBV3-1 to TRBJ2-5; a weak D match, TRBD2 (6 bases). V was clipped by 2 bases and J by 1 base, with 11 bases between them. The germline CDR1 and CDR2 sequences are LGHDT and YNNKEL (reference sequence). The CDR3 extends over 15 amino acids. The CDR3 here is CASSQRWRGQETQYF. CDR3 in DNA: TGTGCCAGCAGCCAACGGTGGAGGGGCCAAGAGACCCAGTACTTC.

CDR3 nucleotide sequence: TGCAGCGTTGTACCGTGGGGCGGGAACACCGGGGAGCTGTTTTTT. It translates to CSVVPWGGNTGELFF. The chain has TRBV29-1 and TRBJ2-2, with D tentatively TRBD1 (5 bases). The germline gives CDR1 SQVTM, CDR2 ANQGSEA. This CDR3 spans 15 amino acids. Deletions cut 4 bases from V and 1 base from J, with 13 bases between.

This clonotype showed up just a few times. The chain has TRBV28 and TRBJ1-1; D remains unclear. The CDR3 has 12 residues. Trimming left V 6 bases short and J 11 bases short, with 16 bases between. CDR1 MDHEN and CDR2 SYDVKM come from the germline V gene. The CDR3 here is CASSSETAVAFF. DNA of the CDR3: TGTGCCAGCAGCTCTGAGACGGCGGTCGCTTTCTTT.

A remark on this clonotype: This may be a read error, as it is one base from a much larger clone. The chain employs TRBV7-8 and TRBJ2-5; TRBD1 might be the D (5 bases). This CDR3 spans 13 amino acids. Germline V lookup: CDR1 SGHVS, CDR2 FQNEAQ. CDR3 sequence reads: CGSSPGPSQTQYF. The CDR3 nucleotides read TGTGGCAGCAGCCCAGGGCCAAGTCAGACCCAGTACTTC.

V usage is TRBV7-6 and J usage is TRBJ1-3, with D unclear. Trimming removed 1 base at V and 3 bases at J, with 4 bases between. Germline V gene lookup returns CDR1 SGHVS and CDR2 FNYEAQ. The CDR3 consists of 13 residues. CDR3 protein: CASSLGIGNTIYF. The CDR3, as DNA: TGTGCCAGCAGCTTAGGGATTGGAAACACCATATATTTT.

A word on this clonotype: A much larger clone lies a single base off, so this may be a read error. The chain recombines TRBV11-2 with TRBJ1-2; D gene uncertain. Germline lookup yields CDR1 SGHAT and CDR2 FQNNGV. V gave up 4 bases and J gave up 0 bases, with 12 bases separating them. The CDR3 covers 15 residues. The CDR3 nucleotides read TGTGCCAGCAGCTCATCCAGCGACCCTAACTATGGCTACACCTTC. This codes for CASSSSSDPNYGYTF.

This clonotype showed up many times. The chain uses TRBV20-1 and TRBJ2-3, with a tentative D call TRBD2 (5 bases). V lost 0 bases and J 2 bases, leaving 15 bases between the germline ends. The CDR3 extends over 16 amino acids. The V gene's germline CDR1 is DFQATT and CDR2 SNEGSKA (reference sequence). DNA of the CDR3: TGCAGTGCTAGAGATGGAGGTGGGCTAGACACAGATACGCAGTATTTT. Its translation: CSARDGGGLDTDTQYF.

On this clonotype itself: One base away lies a much larger clone, so this may be a sequencing read error. This CDR3 fails to terminate in the conserved phenylalanine or tryptophan, so it likely reflects a read error. This chain links TRBV13 with TRBJ2-2; the D gene is possibly TRBD1 (6 bases). V lost 5 bases, J lost 3 bases, and 13 bases lay in between. Germline V gives CDR1 PRHDT, CDR2 FYEKMQ (reference sequence). The CDR3 sequence is 15 residues long. CDR3 sequence reads: CASSDMTGYTGELFS. The CDR3 nucleotides are TGTGCCAGCAGCGACATGACAGGCTACACCGGGGAGCTGTTTTCT.

The chain carries TRBV9 and TRBJ2-7; 10 positions match TRBD2. The CDR3 consists of 15 residues. Germline V CDR1 and CDR2: SGDLS, YYNGEE. Trimming removed 0 bases from V and 8 bases from J; junction bases left unmatched: 8. CDR3 region: CASSVGASGGGKQYF. In DNA, the CDR3 is TGTGCCAGCAGCGTAGGGGCTAGCGGGGGAGGCAAGCAGTACTTC.

This clonotype was recorded at least ten times. The rearrangement joins TRBV12-3 or TRBV12-4 to TRBJ2-4; 8 bases fit TRBD1. The CDR3 sequence is 14 residues long. The V gene end was trimmed by 6 bases and the J gene end by 4 bases; junction bases not matched to a gene: 5. The CDR3 nucleotides read TGTGCCAGCAGGGGTGGACAGGGAAAAAACATTCAGTACTTC. Residues: CASRGGQGKNIQYF.

This clonotype has at least ten counts. The chain is built from TRBV12-3 or TRBV12-4 and TRBJ2-3, with D possibly matching TRBD1 (6 bases). V was pared by 4 bases and J by 0 bases, with 11 bases between. The CDR3 length is 15 residues. The CDR3: CASSYRVSSTDTQYF. The CDR3 bases are TGTGCCAGCAGTTACAGGGTGTCGAGCACAGATACGCAGTATTTT.

The chain links TRBV27 to TRBJ2-1, with 8 bases fitting TRBD2. Germline values: CDR1 MNHEY, CDR2 SMNVEV (reference sequence). The ends lost 5 bases at V and 0 bases at J; junction bases unmatched: 15. The CDR3 length is 19 residues. In nucleotides, the CDR3 is TGTGCCAGCAGTCCGCTGGGGGCGGGGGGTACACTCTCCTACAATGAGCAGTTCTTC. Its translation is CASSPLGAGGTLSYNEQFF.

The chain is built from TRBV30 and TRBJ2-7, with 9 bases matching TRBD2. Germline V CDR1 and CDR2: GTSNPN, SVGIG (reference sequence). This CDR3 has 16 residues. V shed 1 base, J shed 0 bases, and the junction held 7 bases outside the gene matches. The CDR3 protein is CAWSGGPSGNSYEQYF. The CDR3 DNA follows: TGTGCCTGGAGTGGGGGCCCTAGCGGGAACTCCTACGAGCAGTACTTC. Full variable domain (missing parts from reference TRBV30 and TRBJ2-7): SQTIHQWPATLVQPVGSPLSLECTVEGTSNPNLYWYRQAAGRGLQLLFYSVGIGQISSEVPQNLSASRPQDRQFILSSKKLLLSDSGFYLCAWSGGPSGNSYEQYFGPGTRLTVT.

This clonotype came up many times. This chain links TRBV12-3 or TRBV12-4 with TRBJ2-7; D might be TRBD1 (6 bases). V was shortened by 5 bases and J by 5 bases, with 16 bases between the two germline ends. The length of the CDR3 is 14 residues. As DNA, the CDR3 is TGTGCCAGCAGTCAAGACAGGCTCTTCGACGAGCAGTACTTC. As protein: CASSQDRLFDEQYF.

This clonotype was found a few times. V is TRBV19 and J is TRBJ1-5, with D possibly TRBD1 on 5 matching bases. CDR3 length: 12 amino acids. Germline-derived CDR1 and CDR2 are LNHDA and SQIVND (reference sequence). Trimming stripped 7 bases from V and 9 bases from J, with 13 bases between. The CDR3 region has the DNA TGTGCCAGTAAGGCGGGGCAGGGGCCCCAGCATTTT. It specifies CASKAGQGPQHF.